These T cell receptor beta chains were read from a single sample in a study of vaccination effects on CD4 cells after COVID-19. Data came from immunoSEQ multiplex PCR; TCRdb stores just in-frame clones and leaves some out. The sample records over 25,000 clones, 72% being singletons. These receptors have no known antigen. The starting material was CD4+ T cells from PBMCs cultured with SARS-CoV-2 spike peptides, obtained before COVID-19 vaccination. Receptor source: a human donor who received a COVID-19 vaccine. The CDR3 runs from the conserved cysteine through the conserved F or W. The D gene is left open where the match is weak. Clone sizes are given selectively: once, few, many, or a class where the clone is expanded.

CDR3 length	D gene	V gene	clone size	J gene	CDR3 DNA	CDR3 protein
13	NA	TRBV19	NA	TRBJ1-1	TGTGCCAGTAGTATCGGTTCGAACACTGAAGCTTTCTTT	CASSIGSNTEAFF
14	TRBD1	TRBV9	NA	TRBJ2-7	TGTGCCAGCAGCTCCGGGACAGGGTCCTACGAGCAGTACTTC	CASSSGTGSYEQYF
12	NA	TRBV7-7	NA	TRBJ2-2	TGTGCCAGCAGCAAGAACTCCGGGGAGCTGTTTTTT	CASSKNSGELFF
15	NA	TRBV3-1/TRBV3-2	NA	TRBJ1-3	TGTGCCAGCAGCCAAGGAGGCACAGGGGGAAACACCATATATTTT	CASSQGGTGGNTIYF
14	NA	TRBV7-2	few	TRBJ1-1	TGTGCCAGCAGCGAAATACAGGGTTACACTGAAGCTTTCTTT	CASSEIQGYTEAFF
13	NA	TRBV5-4	NA	TRBJ2-2	TGTGCCAGCAGCCCCAACAGGGCCGGGGAGCTGTTTTTT	CASSPNRAGELFF
15	NA	TRBV11-2	NA	TRBJ2-1	TGTGCCAGCAGCTTAAGAGGGAGTAGGATCGGTGAGCAGTTCTTC	CASSLRGSRIGEQFF
14	TRBD1	TRBV3-1/TRBV3-2	NA	TRBJ2-1	TGTGCCAGCAGCCGACTACGGGACAGGCCTGAGCAGTTCTTC	CASSRLRDRPEQFF
11	NA	TRBV18	NA	TRBJ2-7	TGTGCCAGCTCACCTGACATTCAGCAGTACTTC	CASSPDIQQYF
15	NA	TRBV2	NA	TRBJ2-5	TGTGCCAGCAGTCCGTGGGGGGGGCTCCAAGAGACCCAGTACTTC	CASSPWGGLQETQYF
14	TRBD1	TRBV5-1	NA	TRBJ2-1	TGCGCCAGCCGAGAGGGGGCATCCTACAATGAGCAGTTCTTC	CASREGASYNEQFF
15	NA	TRBV10-1	NA	TRBJ1-1	TGCGCCAGCAGGGAAACTACCGGGACCGCCCGTGAAGCTTTCTTT	CASRETTGTAREAFF
14	TRBD1	TRBV11-1	NA	TRBJ1-1	TGTGCCAGCAGCTTTGGACAGGGATCTGCTGAAGCTTTCTTT	CASSFGQGSAEAFF
11	NA	TRBV3-1/TRBV3-2	NA	TRBJ2-7	TGTGCCAGCAGCCAAGAAGCCGAGCAGTACTTC	CASSQEAEQYF
14	NA	TRBV19	NA	TRBJ1-3	TGTGCCAGTAAGCCGACGGTGGATGGAAACACCATATATTTT	CASKPTVDGNTIYF
14	NA	TRBV5-4	NA	TRBJ1-1	TGTGCCAGCAGCTTGGGGCAGAAGAACACTGAAGCTTTCTTT	CASSLGQKNTEAFF
14	NA	TRBV11-2	NA	TRBJ1-2	TGTGCCAGCAGCTCCGGATCCGCGCCTTATGGCTACACCTTC	CASSSGSAPYGYTF
14	TRBD2	TRBV29-1	once	TRBJ2-3	TGCAGCGTTTTAGCGGGAGGGCCGACAGATACGCAGTATTTT	CSVLAGGPTDTQYF
15	TRBD2	TRBV3-1/TRBV3-2	NA	TRBJ2-7	TGTGCCAGCAGCCTTAGACTAGCGGGGTCTGGCGAGCAGTACTTC	CASSLRLAGSGEQYF
15	TRBD1	TRBV24-1	NA	TRBJ2-3	TGTGCCACCAGTGATCGGACAGGAAGCACAGATACGCAGTATTTT	CATSDRTGSTDTQYF
14	NA	TRBV11-1	NA	TRBJ2-3	TGTGCCAGCAGCGTCTCGGTCAGGGGAGATACGCAGTATTTT	CASSVSVRGDTQYF
13	NA	TRBV6-5	NA	TRBJ2-5	TGTGCCAGCACTTGGGAGCGCATAGAGACCCAGTACTTC	CASTWERIETQYF
13	TRBD1	TRBV12-3/TRBV12-4	NA	TRBJ2-7	TGTGCCAGCAGTCGGGACAGGGTAGGAGAGCAGTACTTC	CASSRDRVGEQYF
16	TRBD2	TRBV5-1	NA	TRBJ2-1	TGCGCCAGCAGCTTGGAGGTCGGGAGGGACTACAATGAGCAGTTCTTC	CASSLEVGRDYNEQFF
14	NA	TRBV13	NA	TRBJ1-1	TGTGCCAGCAGCTTAAGGGGTCGGTTAACTGAAGCTTTCTTT	CASSLRGRLTEAFF
14	NA	TRBV5-1	NA	TRBJ1-4	TGCGCCAGCAGCTTAGGGACGGATAATGAAAAACTGTTTTTT	CASSLGTDNEKLFF
18	NA	TRBV5-1	few	TRBJ1-6	TGCGCCAGCAGCTGGATGGGGGGGACGGTCAGCTATAATTCACCCCTCCACTTT	CASSWMGGTVSYNSPLHF
13	NA	TRBV18	NA	TRBJ1-1	TGTGCCAGCTCACCTCCGGTTGCTATTGAAGCTTTCTTT	CASSPPVAIEAFF
14	NA	TRBV10-1	NA	TRBJ2-7	TGCGCCAGCAGTGAGTCCATCATGGCCTACGAGCAGTACTTC	CASSESIMAYEQYF
13	TRBD1	TRBV10-1	few	TRBJ1-1	TGCGCCAGCAGTTACAGGGGGAGCACTGAAGCTTTCTTT	CASSYRGSTEAFF
15	TRBD1	TRBV19	NA	TRBJ2-1	TGTGCCAGTAGTATTCGGACAGGGGGGTACAATGAGCAGTTCTTC	CASSIRTGGYNEQFF
19	TRBD2	TRBV4-1	NA	TRBJ2-3	TGCGCCAGCAGCCGACGGAAACTAGCGGGAGGGCCCGAAACAGATACGCAGTATTTT	CASSRRKLAGGPETDTQYF
13	NA	TRBV7-2	once	TRBJ2-3	TGTGCCAGCAGCTTCGACTCCCTCGGTACGCAGTATTTT	CASSFDSLGTQYF
11	NA	TRBV29-1	NA	TRBJ2-3	TGCAGCTGGGAAAGAAGCTCTCAGAGGTATTTT	CSWERSSQRYF
13	NA	TRBV6-5	NA	TRBJ1-6	TGTGCCAGCAGTTACGATCCAGATTCACCCCTCCACTTT	CASSYDPDSPLHF
14	NA	TRBV6-5	NA	TRBJ2-7	TGTGCCAGCAGCGCACCGGGACAAGACTACGAGCAGTACTTC	CASSAPGQDYEQYF
15	TRBD2	TRBV5-1	NA	TRBJ2-1	TGCGCCAGCAGCTTGCCCACTAGCGGCTACAATGAGCAGTTCTTC	CASSLPTSGYNEQFF
15	NA	TRBV5-1	few	TRBJ2-7	TGCGCCAGCAGCTTTAACGCTATCAGCTCCTACGAGCAGTACTTC	CASSFNAISSYEQYF
15	TRBD1	TRBV27	few	TRBJ1-5	TGTGCCAGCAGTTTATCGACAGGGGGTAATCAGCCCCAGCATTTT	CASSLSTGGNQPQHF
16	NA	TRBV5-1	NA	TRBJ1-4	TGCGCCAGCAGCCTACCACCGGACAACAGCGACCAAAAACTGTTTTTT	CASSLPPDNSDQKLFF
15	NA	TRBV14	NA	TRBJ2-5	TGTGCCAGCAGCCAACTGCCCACAATTAAAGAGACCCAGTACTTC	CASSQLPTIKETQYF
13	NA	TRBV6-5	NA	TRBJ1-5	TGTGCCAGCAGAGGACAGCCAAATCAGCCCCAGCATTTT	CASRGQPNQPQHF
14	NA	TRBV3-1/TRBV3-2	NA	TRBJ1-1	TGTGCCAGCAGCCCCCCTTACAGGGTCACTGAAGCTTTCTTT	CASSPPYRVTEAFF
13	NA	TRBV18	NA	TRBJ1-2	TGTGCCAGCTCACCGGACGTTAGGTATGGCTACACCTTC	CASSPDVRYGYTF
13	NA	TRBV7-9	once	TRBJ1-1	TGTGCCAGCAGCTTCCAGGGCCTCACTGAAGCTTTCTTT	CASSFQGLTEAFF
15	TRBD1	TRBV5-4	NA	TRBJ1-1	TGTGCCAGCAGCACATCGACAGGGATGAACACTGAAGCTTTCTTT	CASSTSTGMNTEAFF
14	NA	TRBV6-6	NA	TRBJ1-2	TGTGCCAGCAGTTGGACAAGGACTAACTATGGCTACACCTTC	CASSWTRTNYGYTF
13	NA	TRBV6-5	NA	TRBJ2-5	TGTGCCAGCAGTCTCAGAGGGGGGGAGACCCAGTACTTC	CASSLRGGETQYF
17	TRBD1	TRBV19	few	TRBJ1-6	TGTGCCAGTAGCACCGCTGACTGGTGGACAGGGCGTTCACCCCTCCACTTT	CASSTADWWTGRSPLHF
17	TRBD1	TRBV5-8	NA	TRBJ2-1	TGTGCCAGCATTGGACAGGGTCTTTCTCGGGGCTTCCATGAGCAGTTCTTC	CASIGQGLSRGFHEQFF
17	TRBD2	TRBV4-2	NA	TRBJ2-1	TGTGCCAGCAGACCTGCGAGAGCGGGAGACGGTTTAGATGAGCAGTTCTTC	CASRPARAGDGLDEQFF